The 12 T cell receptor beta chains reported below all come from one sample, sequenced in a study of T cell repertoires in aging, cancer and after chemotherapy. Amplification of TCR beta used genomic DNA extracted from peripheral blood. TRB rearrangements spanning V, D and J were amplified using mixed TRB-A/B primers. A single record per CDR3 protein comes from TCRdb applying MiXCR to the multiplex PCR reads. The sample lists approximately 13,000 distinct CDR3 sequences, 21% seen once, with more than 5% in the top ten. Sequencing was carried out using blood. The receptors come from a human donor in good health.

This clonotype was seen only a few times. The chain employs TRBV5-1 and TRBJ2-2, with D perhaps matching TRBD1 (6 bases). Germline assignment: CDR1 SGHRS and CDR2 YFSETQ. This CDR3 spans 15 amino acids. Trimming shortened V by 4 bases and J by 0 bases, and 10 bases separated the two germline ends. CDR3 sequence reads: CASSPDRPNTGELFF. The CDR3 nucleotides are TGCGCCAGCAGCCCGGACAGACCGAACACCGGGGAGCTGTTTTTT.

The chain recombines TRBV25-1 with TRBJ1-5; possibly TRBD1 for D (6 bases). Germline V gene lookup returns CDR1 MGHDK and CDR2 SYGVNS. The CDR3 runs 16 residues. Trimming cost V 3 bases and J 0 bases, with 12 bases left between them. CDR3 coding DNA: TGTGCCAGCAGTGACAGGGGACAATATAGCAATCAGCCCCAGCATTTT. The encoded protein is CASSDRGQYSNQPQHF.

DNA of the CDR3: TGCAGTGCTAGAGTCGTCACTGAAGCTTTCTTT. Encoded protein: CSARVVTEAFF. This chain connects TRBV20-1 to TRBJ1-1; the D is unclear. Looked up from germline, CDR1 is DFQATT and CDR2 is SNEGSKA (reference sequence). The CDR3 covers 11 residues. Trimming took 1 base from V and 4 from J, leaving 4 bases between them.

This chain links TRBV3-1 with TRBJ1-4, with D possibly matching TRBD1 (5 bases). The CDR3 totals 13 residues. Looked up from germline, CDR1 is LGHDT and CDR2 is YNNKEL (reference sequence). Trimming took 1 base from V and 7 from J, leaving 7 bases between them. In DNA, the CDR3 is TGTGCCAGCAGCCAAGGTGACAGTGAAAAACTGTTTTTT. Its translation: CASSQGDSEKLFF.

This rearrangement joins TRBV5-6 to TRBJ2-6, with D possibly matching TRBD1 (6 bases). The V end was cut by 3 bases, the J end by 4 bases, with 14 bases between. This CDR3 region has 16 residues. The germline V gene has CDR1 SGHDT and CDR2 YYEEEE. The CDR3 loop reads CASSYGGRSGANVLTF. CDR3 in DNA: TGTGCCAGCAGCTATGGGGGCCGCTCGGGGGCCAACGTCCTGACTTTC.

This clonotype has more than one count but fewer than ten. The rearrangement links TRBV5-1 to TRBJ1-4, with TRBD1 matching over 9 bases. CDR1 is SGHRS, CDR2 YFSETQ, per germline. This CDR3 contains 15 residues. The junction had 9 bases not matched to a gene; V was cut back by 4 bases and J by 8 bases. DNA of the CDR3: TGCGCCAGCAGCACCTCCGGGACAGGGCACGAAAAACTGTTTTTT. This sequence encodes CASSTSGTGHEKLFF.

The chain carries TRBV6-5 and TRBJ2-3; TRBD2 matches at 9 bases. Germline V CDR1 and CDR2: MNHEY, SVGAGI. The V and J ends lost 4 bases and 6 bases, in that order; junction bases with no gene match: 5. This CDR3 has 14 residues. CDR3 sequence (DNA): TGTGCCAGCAGTTGGGGACTAGCAAGGGATACGCAGTATTTT. Its protein product is CASSWGLARDTQYF.

The chain joins TRBV28 to TRBJ2-1; 12 bases agree with TRBD2. Germline CDR1 and CDR2: MDHEN and SYDVKM. The length of the CDR3 is 14 residues. V lost 5 bases to trimming and J lost 4 bases; unmatched junction nucleotides: 0. This chain's CDR3 is CASSLAGGYNEQFF. The CDR3 nucleotides read TGTGCCAGCAGTCTAGCGGGGGGGTACAATGAGCAGTTCTTC.

This clonotype was seen a few times. The chain joins TRBV12-3 or TRBV12-4 to TRBJ2-1; unclear D gene. Deletions cut 6 bases from V and 7 bases from J, with 10 bases between. This CDR3 contains 12 residues. Here the CDR3 DNA reads TGTGCCAGCAGAACGGCCGGAAATGAGCAGTTCTTC. Protein sequence: CASRTAGNEQFF.

V usage is TRBV6-5 and J usage is TRBJ1-2; possible D gene TRBD1, 5 bases. V was shortened by 2 bases and J by 8 bases, with 15 bases between the two germline ends. This CDR3 comprises 14 residues. Per the germline V gene, CDR1 is MNHEY and CDR2 is SVGAGI. The CDR3 here is CASSYPEAGLGYTF. The CDR3 DNA follows: TGTGCCAGCAGTTACCCTGAGGCAGGGTTGGGCTACACCTTC.

This clonotype was observed a handful of times. The chain links TRBV18 to TRBJ2-6; 8 bases line up with TRBD1. This CDR3 has 19 amino acids. With 0 bases clipped from V and 0 bases from J, the junction kept 7 bases outside the gene matches. CDR1 KGHSH and CDR2 LQKENI come from the germline V gene. CDR3 amino acids: CASSPPVAGGPSGANVLTF. In nucleotides, the CDR3 is TGTGCCAGCTCACCACCGGTCGCAGGGGGCCCCTCTGGGGCCAACGTCCTGACTTTC.

This clonotype is categorized as medium-sized. V gene TRBV19 combines with J gene TRBJ2-1; D not resolved. V was clipped by 0 bases and J by 5 bases, with 11 bases between them. Germline assignment: CDR1 LNHDA and CDR2 SQIVND (reference sequence). This CDR3 contains 15 residues. CDR3 residues: CASSIDQDVDNEQFF. The CDR3 DNA is TGTGCCAGTAGTATAGACCAGGATGTCGACAATGAGCAGTTCTTC. Full variable domain (outside the CDR3, taken from reference TRBV19 and TRBJ2-1): DGGITQSPKYLFRKEGQNVTLSCEQNLNHDAMYWYRQDPGQGLRLIYYSQIVNDFQKGDIAEGYSVSREKKESFPLTVTSAQKNPTAFYLCASSIDQDVDNEQFFGPGTRLTVL.